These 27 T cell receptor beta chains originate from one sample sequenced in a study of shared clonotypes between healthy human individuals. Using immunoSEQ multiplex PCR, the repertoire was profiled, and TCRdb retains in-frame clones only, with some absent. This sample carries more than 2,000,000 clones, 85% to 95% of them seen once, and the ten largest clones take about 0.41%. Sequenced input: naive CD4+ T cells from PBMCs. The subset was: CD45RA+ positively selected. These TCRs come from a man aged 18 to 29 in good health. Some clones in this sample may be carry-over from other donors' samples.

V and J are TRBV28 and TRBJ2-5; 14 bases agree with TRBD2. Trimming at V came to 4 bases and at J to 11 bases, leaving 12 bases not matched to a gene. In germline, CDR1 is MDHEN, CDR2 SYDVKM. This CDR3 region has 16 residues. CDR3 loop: CASSSPGTSGSVGQYF. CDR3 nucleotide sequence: TGTGCCAGCAGTTCCCCCGGGACTAGCGGGAGTGTCGGGCAGTACTTC. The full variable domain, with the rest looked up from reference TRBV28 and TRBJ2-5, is DVKVTQSSRYLVKRTGEKVFLECVQDMDHENMFWYRQDPGLGLRLIYFSYDVKMKEKGDIPEGYSVSREKKERFSLILESASTNQTSMYLCASSSPGTSGSVGQYFGPGTRLLVL.

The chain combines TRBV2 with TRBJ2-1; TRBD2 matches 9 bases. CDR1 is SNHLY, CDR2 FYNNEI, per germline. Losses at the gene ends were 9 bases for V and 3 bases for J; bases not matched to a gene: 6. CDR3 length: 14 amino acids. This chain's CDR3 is CASVAGAIYNEQFF. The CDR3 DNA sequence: TGTGCCAGTGTAGCGGGAGCGATCTACAATGAGCAGTTCTTC. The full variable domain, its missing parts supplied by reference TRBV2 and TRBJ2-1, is EPEVTQTPSHQVTQMGQEVILRCVPISNHLYFYWYRQILGQKVEFLVSFYNNEISEKSEIFDDQFSVERPDGSNFTLKIRSTKLEDSAMYFCASVAGAIYNEQFFGPGTRLTVL.

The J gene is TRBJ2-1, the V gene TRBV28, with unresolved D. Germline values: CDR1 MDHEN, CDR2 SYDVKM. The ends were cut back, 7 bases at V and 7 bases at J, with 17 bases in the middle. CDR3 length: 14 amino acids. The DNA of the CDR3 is TGTGCCAGCACCACCCCTCCGAGGAGAAATGAGCAGTTCTTC. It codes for CASTTPPRRNEQFF.

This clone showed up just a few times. CDR3 amino acids: CASSPRQGLGYTF. The CDR3 DNA reads as TGCGCCAGCAGCCCTAGACAGGGACTTGGCTACACCTTC. The chain uses TRBV5-1 and TRBJ1-2, with 7 nucleotides matching TRBD1. The CDR3 runs 13 residues. V shed 4 bases and J 7 bases; nucleotides not matched to a gene: 7. Germline loops: CDR1 SGHRS, CDR2 YFSETQ.

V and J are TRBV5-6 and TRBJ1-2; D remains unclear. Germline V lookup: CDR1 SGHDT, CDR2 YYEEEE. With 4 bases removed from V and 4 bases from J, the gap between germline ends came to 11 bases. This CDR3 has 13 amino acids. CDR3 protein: CASSLRPIYGYTF. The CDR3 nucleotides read TGTGCCAGCAGCCTGCGACCGATCTATGGCTACACCTTC.

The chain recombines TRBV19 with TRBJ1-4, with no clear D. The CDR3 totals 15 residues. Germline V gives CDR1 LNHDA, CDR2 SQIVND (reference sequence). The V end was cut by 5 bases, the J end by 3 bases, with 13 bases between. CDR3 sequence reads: CASSLRGPSNEKLFF. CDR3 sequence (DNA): TGTGCCAGTAGTCTACGAGGGCCGTCTAATGAAAAACTGTTTTTT.

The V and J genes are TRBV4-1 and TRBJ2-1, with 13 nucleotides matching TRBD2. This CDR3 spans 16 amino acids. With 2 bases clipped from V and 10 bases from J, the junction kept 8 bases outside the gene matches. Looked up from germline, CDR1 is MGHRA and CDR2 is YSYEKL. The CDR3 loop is CASSQPTSGRLGEQFF. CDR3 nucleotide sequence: TGCGCCAGCAGCCAACCGACTAGCGGGAGGTTAGGAGAGCAGTTCTTC.

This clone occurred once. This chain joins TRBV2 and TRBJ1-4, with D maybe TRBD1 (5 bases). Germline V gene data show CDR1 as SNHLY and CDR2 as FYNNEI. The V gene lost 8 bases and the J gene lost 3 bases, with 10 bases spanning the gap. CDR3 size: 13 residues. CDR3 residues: CASDGTANEKLFF. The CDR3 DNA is TGTGCCAGCGACGGGACGGCTAATGAAAAACTGTTTTTT. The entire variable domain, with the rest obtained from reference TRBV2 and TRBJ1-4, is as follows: EPEVTQTPSHQVTQMGQEVILRCVPISNHLYFYWYRQILGQKVEFLVSFYNNEISEKSEIFDDQFSVERPDGSNFTLKIRSTKLEDSAMYFCASDGTANEKLFFGSGTQLSVL.

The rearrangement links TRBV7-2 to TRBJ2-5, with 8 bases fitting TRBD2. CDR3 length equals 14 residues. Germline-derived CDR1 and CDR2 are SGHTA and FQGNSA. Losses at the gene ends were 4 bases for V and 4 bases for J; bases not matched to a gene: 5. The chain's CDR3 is CASSSGRAAETQYF. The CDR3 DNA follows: TGTGCCAGCAGCTCCGGGAGGGCGGCAGAGACCCAGTACTTC.

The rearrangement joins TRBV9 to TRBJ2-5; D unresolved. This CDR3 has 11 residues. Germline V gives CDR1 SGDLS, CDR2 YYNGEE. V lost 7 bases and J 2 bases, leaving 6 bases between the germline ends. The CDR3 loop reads CASGRQETQYF. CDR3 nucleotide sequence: TGTGCCAGCGGGCGGCAAGAGACCCAGTACTTC.

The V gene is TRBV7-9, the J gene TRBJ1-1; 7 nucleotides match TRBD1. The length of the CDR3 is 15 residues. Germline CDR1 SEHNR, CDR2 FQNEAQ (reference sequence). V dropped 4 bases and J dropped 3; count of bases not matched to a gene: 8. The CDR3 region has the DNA TGTGCCAGCAGCTCCCGACAGGGCGCGGACACTGAAGCTTTCTTT. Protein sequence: CASSSRQGADTEAFF.

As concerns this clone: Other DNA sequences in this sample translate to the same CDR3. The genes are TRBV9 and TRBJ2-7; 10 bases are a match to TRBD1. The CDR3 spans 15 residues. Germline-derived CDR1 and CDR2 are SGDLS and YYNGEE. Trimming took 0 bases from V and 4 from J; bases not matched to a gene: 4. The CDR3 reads CASSVGGTGAYEQYF. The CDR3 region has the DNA TGTGCCAGCAGCGTAGGTGGGACAGGGGCTTACGAGCAGTACTTC. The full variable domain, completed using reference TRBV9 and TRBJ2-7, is DSGVTQTPKHLITATGQRVTLRCSPRSGDLSVYWYQQSLDQGLQFLIQYYNGEERAKGNILERFSAQQFPDLHSELNLSSLELGDSALYFCASSVGGTGAYEQYFGPGTRLTVT.

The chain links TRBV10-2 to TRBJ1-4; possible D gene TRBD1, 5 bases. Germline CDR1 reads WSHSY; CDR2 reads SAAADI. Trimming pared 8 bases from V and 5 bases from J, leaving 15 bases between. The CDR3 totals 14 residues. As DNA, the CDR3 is TGCGCCAGCCTACAGACAGAACACAATGAAAAACTGTTTTTT. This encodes CASLQTEHNEKLFF.

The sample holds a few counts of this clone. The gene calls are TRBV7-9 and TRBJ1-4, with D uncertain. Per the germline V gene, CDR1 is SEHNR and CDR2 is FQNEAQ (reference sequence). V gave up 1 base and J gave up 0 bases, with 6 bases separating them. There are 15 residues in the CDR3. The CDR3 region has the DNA TGTGCCAGCAGCTTAGAGCTAGCAACTAATGAAAAACTGTTTTTT. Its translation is CASSLELATNEKLFF.

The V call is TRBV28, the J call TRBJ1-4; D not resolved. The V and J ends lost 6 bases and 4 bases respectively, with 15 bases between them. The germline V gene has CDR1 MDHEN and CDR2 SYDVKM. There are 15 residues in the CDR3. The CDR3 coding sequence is TGTGCCAGCAGCCCGGGAGACCTCGGTAATGAAAAACTGTTTTTT. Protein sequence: CASSPGDLGNEKLFF.

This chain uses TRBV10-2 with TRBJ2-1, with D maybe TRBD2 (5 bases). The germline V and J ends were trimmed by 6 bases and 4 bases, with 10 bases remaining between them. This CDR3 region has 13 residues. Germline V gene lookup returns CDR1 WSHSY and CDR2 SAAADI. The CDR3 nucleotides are TGCGCCAGCAGCATAACTAGGTACAATGAGCAGTTCTTC. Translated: CASSITRYNEQFF.

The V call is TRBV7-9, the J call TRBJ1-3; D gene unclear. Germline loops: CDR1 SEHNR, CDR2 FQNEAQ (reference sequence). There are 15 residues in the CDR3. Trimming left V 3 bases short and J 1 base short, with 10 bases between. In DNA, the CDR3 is TGTGCCAGCAGCTTGATGGGTGCTTCTGGAAACACCATATATTTT. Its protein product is CASSLMGASGNTIYF.

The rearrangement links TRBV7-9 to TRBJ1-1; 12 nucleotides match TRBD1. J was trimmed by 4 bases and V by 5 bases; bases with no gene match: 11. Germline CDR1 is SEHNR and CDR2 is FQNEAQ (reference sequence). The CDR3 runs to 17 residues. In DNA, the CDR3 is TGTGCCAGCAGCGGCCGGGACAGGGGGCGGGGTGGCACTGAAGCTTTCTTT. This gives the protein CASSGRDRGRGGTEAFF. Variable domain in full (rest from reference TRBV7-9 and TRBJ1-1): DTGVSQNPRHKITKRGQNVTFRCDPISEHNRLYWYRQTLGQGPEFLTYFQNEAQLEKSRLLSDRFSAERPKGSFSTLEIQRTEQGDSAMYLCASSGRDRGRGGTEAFFGQGTRLTVV.

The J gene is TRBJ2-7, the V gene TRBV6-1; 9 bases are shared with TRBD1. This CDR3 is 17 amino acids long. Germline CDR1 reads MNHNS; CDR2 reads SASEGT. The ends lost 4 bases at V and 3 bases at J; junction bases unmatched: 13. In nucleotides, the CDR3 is TGTGCCAGCAGTGTTTTTCCACGGGACAGGGACCTCTACGAGCAGTACTTC. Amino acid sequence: CASSVFPRDRDLYEQYF.

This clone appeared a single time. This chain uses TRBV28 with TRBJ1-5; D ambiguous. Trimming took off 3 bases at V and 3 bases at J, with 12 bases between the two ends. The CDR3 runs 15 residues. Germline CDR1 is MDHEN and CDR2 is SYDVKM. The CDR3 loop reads CASSFPGRDNQPQHF. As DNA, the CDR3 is TGTGCCAGCAGTTTCCCGGGGAGGGACAATCAGCCCCAGCATTTT.

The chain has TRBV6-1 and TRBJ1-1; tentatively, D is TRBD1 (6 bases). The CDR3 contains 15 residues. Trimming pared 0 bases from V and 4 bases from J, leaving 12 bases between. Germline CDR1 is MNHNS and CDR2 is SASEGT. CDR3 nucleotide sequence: TGTGCCAGCAGTGAAGCGCTGGGGGCAGGCACTGAAGCTTTCTTT. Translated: CASSEALGAGTEAFF.

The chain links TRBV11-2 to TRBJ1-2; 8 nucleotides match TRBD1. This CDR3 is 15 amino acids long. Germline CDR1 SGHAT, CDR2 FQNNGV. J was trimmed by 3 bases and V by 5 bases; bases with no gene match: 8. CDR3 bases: TGTGCCAGCAGCCCTCCCGGACAGGGCGACTATGGCTACACCTTC. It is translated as CASSPPGQGDYGYTF.

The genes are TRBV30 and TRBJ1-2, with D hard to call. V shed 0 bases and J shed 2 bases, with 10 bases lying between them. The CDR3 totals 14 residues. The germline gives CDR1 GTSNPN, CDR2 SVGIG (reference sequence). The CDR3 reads CAWSVAHPNYGYTF. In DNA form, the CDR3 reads TGTGCCTGGAGTGTAGCACATCCGAACTATGGCTACACCTTC.

This chain's CDR3 is CATSRPEANQPQHF. CDR3 sequence (DNA): TGTGCCACCAGCAGGCCAGAAGCCAATCAGCCCCAGCATTTT. The chain couples TRBV15 to TRBJ1-5; D unresolved. Trimming shortened V by 3 bases and J by 3 bases, and 9 bases separated the two germline ends. The CDR3 runs 14 residues. Per the germline V gene, CDR1 is LNHNV and CDR2 is YYDKDF (reference sequence).

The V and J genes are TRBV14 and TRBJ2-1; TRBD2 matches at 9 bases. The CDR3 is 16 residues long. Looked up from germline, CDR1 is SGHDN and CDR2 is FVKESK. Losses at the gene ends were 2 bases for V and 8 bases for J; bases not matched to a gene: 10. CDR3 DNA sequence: TGTGCCAGCAGCCAAATAGCGGGAGTGAGTTGGGATGAGCAGTTCTTC. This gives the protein CASSQIAGVSWDEQFF.

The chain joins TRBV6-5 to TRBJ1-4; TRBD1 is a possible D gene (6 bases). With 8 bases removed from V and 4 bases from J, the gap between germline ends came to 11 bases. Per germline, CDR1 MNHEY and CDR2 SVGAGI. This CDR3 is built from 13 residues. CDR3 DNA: TGTGCCAGCTTCGACAGGATTAATGAAAAACTGTTTTTT. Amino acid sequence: CASFDRINEKLFF.

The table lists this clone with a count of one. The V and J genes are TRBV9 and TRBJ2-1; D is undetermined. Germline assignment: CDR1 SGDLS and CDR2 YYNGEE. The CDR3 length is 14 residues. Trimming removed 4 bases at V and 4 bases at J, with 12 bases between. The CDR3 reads CASSPMDHYNEQFF. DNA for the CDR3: TGTGCCAGCAGCCCTATGGACCATTACAATGAGCAGTTCTTC.